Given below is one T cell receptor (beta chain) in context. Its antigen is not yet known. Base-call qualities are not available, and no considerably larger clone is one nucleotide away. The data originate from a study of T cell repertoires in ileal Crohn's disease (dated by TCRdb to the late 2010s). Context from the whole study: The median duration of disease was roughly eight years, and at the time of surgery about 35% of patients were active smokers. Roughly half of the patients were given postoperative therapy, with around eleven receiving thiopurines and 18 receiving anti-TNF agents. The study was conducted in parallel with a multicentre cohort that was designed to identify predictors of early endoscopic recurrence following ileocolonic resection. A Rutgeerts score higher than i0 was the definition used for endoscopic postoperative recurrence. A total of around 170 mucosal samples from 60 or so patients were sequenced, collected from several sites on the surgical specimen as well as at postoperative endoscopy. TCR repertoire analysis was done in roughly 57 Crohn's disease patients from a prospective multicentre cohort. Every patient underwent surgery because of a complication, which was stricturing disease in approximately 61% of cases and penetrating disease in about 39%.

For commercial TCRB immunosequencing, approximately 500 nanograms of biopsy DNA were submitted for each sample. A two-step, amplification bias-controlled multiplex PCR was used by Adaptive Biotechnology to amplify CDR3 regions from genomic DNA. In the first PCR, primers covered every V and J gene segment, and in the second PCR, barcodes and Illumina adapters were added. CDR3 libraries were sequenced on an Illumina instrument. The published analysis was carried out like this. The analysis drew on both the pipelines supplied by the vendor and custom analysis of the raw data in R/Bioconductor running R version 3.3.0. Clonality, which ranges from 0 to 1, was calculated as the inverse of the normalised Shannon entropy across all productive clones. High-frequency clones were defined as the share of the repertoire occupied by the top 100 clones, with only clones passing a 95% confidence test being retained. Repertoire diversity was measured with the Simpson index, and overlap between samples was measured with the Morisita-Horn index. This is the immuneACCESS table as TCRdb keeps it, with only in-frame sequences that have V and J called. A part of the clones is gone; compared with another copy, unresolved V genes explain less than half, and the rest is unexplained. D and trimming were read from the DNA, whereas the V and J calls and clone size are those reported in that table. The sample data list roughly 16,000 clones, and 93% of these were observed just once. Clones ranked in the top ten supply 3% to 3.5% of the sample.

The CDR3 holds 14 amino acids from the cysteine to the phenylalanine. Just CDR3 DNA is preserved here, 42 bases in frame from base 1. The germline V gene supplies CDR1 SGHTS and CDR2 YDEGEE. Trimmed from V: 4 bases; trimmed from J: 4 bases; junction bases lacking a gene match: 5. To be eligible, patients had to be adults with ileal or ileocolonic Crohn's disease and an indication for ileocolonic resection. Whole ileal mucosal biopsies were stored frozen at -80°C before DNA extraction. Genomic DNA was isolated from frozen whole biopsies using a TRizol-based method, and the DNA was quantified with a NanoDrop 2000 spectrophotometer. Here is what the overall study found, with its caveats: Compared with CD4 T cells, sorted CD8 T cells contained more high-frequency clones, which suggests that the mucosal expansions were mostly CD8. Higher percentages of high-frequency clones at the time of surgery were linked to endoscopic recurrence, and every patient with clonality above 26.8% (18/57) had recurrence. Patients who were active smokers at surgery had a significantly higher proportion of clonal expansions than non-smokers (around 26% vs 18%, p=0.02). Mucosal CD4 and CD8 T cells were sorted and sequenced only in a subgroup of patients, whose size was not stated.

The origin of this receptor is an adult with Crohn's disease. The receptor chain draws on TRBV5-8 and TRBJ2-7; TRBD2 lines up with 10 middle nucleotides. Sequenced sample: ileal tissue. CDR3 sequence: CASSRLAGVYEQYF. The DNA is TGTGCCAGCAGCCGTCTAGCGGGGGTTTACGAGCAGTACTTC.